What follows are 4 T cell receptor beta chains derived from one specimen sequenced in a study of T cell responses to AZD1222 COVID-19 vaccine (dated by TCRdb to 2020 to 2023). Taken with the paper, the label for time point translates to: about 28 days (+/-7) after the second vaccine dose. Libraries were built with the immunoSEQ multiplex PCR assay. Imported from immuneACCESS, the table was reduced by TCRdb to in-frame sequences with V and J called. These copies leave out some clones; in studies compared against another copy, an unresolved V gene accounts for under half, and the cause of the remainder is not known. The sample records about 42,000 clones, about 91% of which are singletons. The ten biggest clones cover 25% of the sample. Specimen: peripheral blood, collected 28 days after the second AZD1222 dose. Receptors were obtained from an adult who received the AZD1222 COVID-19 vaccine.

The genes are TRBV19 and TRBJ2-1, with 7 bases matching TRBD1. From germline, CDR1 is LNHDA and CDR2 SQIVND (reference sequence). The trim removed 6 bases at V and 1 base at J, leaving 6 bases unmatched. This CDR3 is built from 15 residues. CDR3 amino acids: CASRRDSSSYNEQFF. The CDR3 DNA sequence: TGTGCCAGTAGGAGGGACAGCTCATCCTACAATGAGCAGTTCTTC.

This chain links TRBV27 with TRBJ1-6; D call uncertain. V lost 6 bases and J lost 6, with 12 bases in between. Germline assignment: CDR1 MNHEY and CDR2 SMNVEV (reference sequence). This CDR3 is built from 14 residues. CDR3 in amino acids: CASSRTPGNSPLHF. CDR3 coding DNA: TGTGCCAGCAGCCGGACCCCGGGTAATTCACCCCTCCACTTT.

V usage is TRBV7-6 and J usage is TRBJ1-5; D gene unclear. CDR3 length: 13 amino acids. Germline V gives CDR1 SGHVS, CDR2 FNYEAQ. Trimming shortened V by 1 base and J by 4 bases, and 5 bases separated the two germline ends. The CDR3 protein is CASSLVSNQPQHF. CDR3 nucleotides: TGTGCCAGCAGCTTAGTGAGTAATCAGCCCCAGCATTTT.

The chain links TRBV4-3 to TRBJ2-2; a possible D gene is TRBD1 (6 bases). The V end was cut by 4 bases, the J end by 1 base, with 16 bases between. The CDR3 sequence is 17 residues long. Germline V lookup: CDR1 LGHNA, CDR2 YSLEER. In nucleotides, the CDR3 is TGCGCCAGCAGCCGGGGTGTGAGGGGGATGAACACCGGGGAGCTGTTTTTT. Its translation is CASSRGVRGMNTGELFF.